This T cell receptor beta chain was identified in a study of cytomegalovirus exposure and HLA in healthy donors. The PCR employed 60 Vbeta primers together with 13 Jbeta primers. Only in-frame clones appear in the TCRdb table, and some are missing; sequencing was by immunoSEQ multiplex PCR. The table records 40,000 or so clones, 60% to 75% of them present only once. Germline values: CDR1 SGHNT, CDR2 YYREEE (reference sequence). J lost 7 bases, V lost 4 bases, and 6 bases had no gene match. The CDR3 runs 13 residues. This clone has just a few counts. Sequencing was done on a sample of PBMCs. This TCR derives from a man in his forties in good health and CMV-seronegative. This rearrangement joins TRBV5-4 to TRBJ1-2, with 8 bases that match TRBD1. The CDR3 region is CASSTDRAGGYTF. The CDR3 DNA reads TGTGCCAGCAGCACGGACAGGGCGGGTGGCTACACCTTC.